One and the same sample provided the 13 T cell receptor beta chains below, sequenced in a study of shared T cell receptors in the human thymus listed by TCRdb under 2021. Library generation was performed with the immunoSEQ multiplex PCR assay. The immuneACCESS repertoire file appears here via TCRdb, limited to in-frame rearrangements. These files lack a portion of the clones; in checked studies, under half of the deficit traces to unresolved V genes, and the cause of the others is not known. The sample yields around 730,000 clones; 70% to 90% were counted once. About 0.0098% of the sample is in the top ten clones. This sample was shared with a second study, whose subject was human thymus T cells.

Material: thymocytes. Every receptor here comes from a girl under three years old with a congenital heart defect. Donor details come from another sample of the same person, matched by shared clones.

This clone was detected once. The V and J genes are TRBV6-1 and TRBJ2-1; possibly TRBD2 for D (6 bases). CDR3 length: 15 residues. Looked up from germline, CDR1 is MNHNS and CDR2 is SASEGT. Deletions cut 2 bases from V and 4 bases from J, with 12 bases between. The CDR3 DNA reads TGTGCCAGCAGTGAAACGGCCGGGACTTACAATGAGCAGTTCTTC. This gives the protein CASSETAGTYNEQFF.

V gene TRBV18 combines with J gene TRBJ2-1; TRBD1 matches 9 bases. The germline gives CDR1 KGHSH, CDR2 LQKENI. Unmatched junction bases numbered 7, after V lost 6 bases and J lost 1 base. This CDR3 region has 16 residues. This chain's CDR3 is CASSPGTGISYNEQFF. The CDR3 DNA is TGTGCCAGCTCCCCCGGGACAGGGATTTCCTACAATGAGCAGTTCTTC.

This chain connects TRBV27 to TRBJ2-7; 7 nucleotides agree with TRBD1. The CDR3 consists of 16 residues. Germline V gives CDR1 MNHEY, CDR2 SMNVEV (reference sequence). V lost 5 bases, J lost 2 bases, and 12 bases stayed unmatched. The CDR3 protein is CASSPSRPGQTYEQYF. CDR3 coding DNA: TGTGCCAGCAGTCCCTCCCGCCCGGGACAGACCTACGAGCAGTACTTC.

CDR3: CASSLYGGTEAFF. The DNA of the CDR3 is TGTGCCAGCAGCTTATATGGCGGCACTGAAGCTTTCTTT. The V gene is TRBV5-6, the J gene TRBJ1-1; D gene uncertain. This CDR3 spans 13 amino acids. Germline-derived CDR1 and CDR2 are SGHDT and YYEEEE. V lost 2 bases, J lost 4 bases, and 9 bases lay in between.

This clone was recorded only once. J is TRBJ1-6 and V is TRBV30; D remains ambiguous. Germline V gives CDR1 GTSNPN, CDR2 SVGIG (reference sequence). The CDR3 runs to 12 residues. V was clipped by 4 bases and J by 9 bases, with 10 bases between them. The CDR3 sequence: CAWNELTSPLHF. CDR3 nucleotides: TGTGCCTGGAACGAGTTAACTTCACCCCTCCACTTT.

V gene TRBV2 combines with J gene TRBJ2-5; 12 bases are shared with TRBD2. The CDR3 length is 16 residues. The V gene end was trimmed by 1 base and the J gene end by 7 bases; junction bases not matched to a gene: 7. CDR1 and CDR2 from the germline V gene are SNHLY and FYNNEI. Written as DNA, the CDR3 is TGTGCCAGCAGTGAAGGGACTAGCGGGGCGCGGGGGACCCAGTACTTC. It specifies CASSEGTSGARGTQYF.

The rearrangement uses TRBV9 and TRBJ2-2; TRBD1 is a possible D gene (6 bases). V was trimmed by 4 bases and J by 3 bases, leaving 16 bases between them. Germline assignment: CDR1 SGDLS and CDR2 YYNGEE. The CDR3 is 16 residues long. The CDR3 here is CASSSGQGNHTGELFF. CDR3 nucleotide sequence: TGTGCCAGCAGCTCCGGTCAGGGGAACCACACCGGGGAGCTGTTTTTT.

This sequence joins TRBV20-1 and TRBJ1-2; D is unclear. The V gene's germline CDR1 is DFQATT and CDR2 SNEGSKA (reference sequence). The CDR3 loop spans 11 amino acids. The CDR3 reads CSVPSHYGYTF. CDR3 DNA: TGCAGCGTCCCGAGCCACTATGGCTACACCTTC.

The table lists this clone with a count of one. V usage is TRBV4-1 and J usage is TRBJ2-1; 11 positions match TRBD1. Trimming cost V 0 bases and J 7 bases; bases outside gene matches: 11. CDR1 MGHRA and CDR2 YSYEKL come from the germline V gene. This CDR3 comprises 18 residues. Written as DNA, the CDR3 is TGCGCCAGCAGCCAAGAGAGGGCCGGGACAGGGGGAATAAATGAGCAGTTCTTC. Translated: CASSQERAGTGGINEQFF.

The rearrangement uses TRBV9 and TRBJ1-2; 8 nucleotides line up with TRBD1. There are 15 residues in the CDR3. The germline gives CDR1 SGDLS, CDR2 YYNGEE. J lost 4 bases, V lost 1 base, and 6 bases had no gene match. The CDR3 loop is CASSVTHTGGYGYTF. The CDR3 DNA sequence: TGTGCCAGCAGCGTAACCCATACAGGGGGCTATGGCTACACCTTC.

This clone has just one count. V is TRBV9 and J is TRBJ2-7, with a tentative D call TRBD1 (5 bases). The germline CDR1 and CDR2 sequences are SGDLS and YYNGEE. The V and J ends lost 0 bases and 2 bases respectively, with 9 bases between them. This CDR3 contains 14 residues. The DNA for the CDR3 is TGTGCCAGCAGCGTAGATGCAGGGACCTACGAGCAGTACTTC. Its protein product is CASSVDAGTYEQYF.

The sample holds one count of this clone. The J gene is TRBJ2-3, the V gene TRBV2; D not certain. Trimming removed 10 bases from V and 0 bases from J, with 8 bases in between. This CDR3 is built from 12 residues. Germline lookup yields CDR1 SNHLY and CDR2 FYNNEI. CDR3 residues: CATTTSTDTQYF. The CDR3 DNA sequence: TGTGCCACCACGACTAGCACAGATACGCAGTATTTT.

The chain has TRBV29-1 and TRBJ1-1; a weak D match, TRBD1 (5 bases). Germline CDR1 and CDR2: SQVTM and ANQGSEA. Between the trimmed V and J ends, which lost 3 bases and 3 bases, there was a span of 8 bases. This CDR3 contains 12 residues. DNA of the CDR3: TGCAGCGTTGATGGGGGGTACACTGAAGCTTTCTTT. Translated: CSVDGGYTEAFF.